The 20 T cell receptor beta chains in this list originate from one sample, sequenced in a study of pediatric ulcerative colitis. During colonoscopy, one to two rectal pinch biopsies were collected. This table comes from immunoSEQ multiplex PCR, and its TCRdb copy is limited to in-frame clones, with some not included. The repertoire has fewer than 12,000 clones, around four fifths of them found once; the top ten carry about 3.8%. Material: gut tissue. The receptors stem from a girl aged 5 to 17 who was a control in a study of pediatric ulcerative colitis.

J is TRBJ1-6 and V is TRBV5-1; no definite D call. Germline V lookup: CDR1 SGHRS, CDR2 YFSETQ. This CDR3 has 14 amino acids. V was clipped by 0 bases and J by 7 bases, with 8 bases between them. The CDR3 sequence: CASSLAQINSPLHF. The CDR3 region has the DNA TGCGCCAGCAGCTTGGCTCAGATCAATTCACCCCTCCACTTT. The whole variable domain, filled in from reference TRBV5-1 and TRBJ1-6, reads KAGVTQTPRYLIKTRGQQVTLSCSPISGHRSVSWYQQTPGQGLQFLFEYFSETQRNKGNFPGRFSGRQFSNSRSEMNVSTLELGDSALYLCASSLAQINSPLHFGNGTRLTVT.

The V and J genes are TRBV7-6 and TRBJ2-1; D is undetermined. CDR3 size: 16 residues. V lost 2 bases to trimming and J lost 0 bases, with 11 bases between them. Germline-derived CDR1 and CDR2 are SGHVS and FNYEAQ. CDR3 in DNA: TGTGCCAGCAGCTTACGACAATCGAGCTCCTACAATGAGCAGTTCTTC. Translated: CASSLRQSSSYNEQFF.

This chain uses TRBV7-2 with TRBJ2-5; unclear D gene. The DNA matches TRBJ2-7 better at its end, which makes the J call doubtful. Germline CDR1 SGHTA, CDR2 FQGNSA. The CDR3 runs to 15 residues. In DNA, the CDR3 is TGTGCCAGCAGCTTAGCGATCAGCAGCAGCTACGAGCAGTACTTC. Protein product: CASSLAISSSYEQYF.

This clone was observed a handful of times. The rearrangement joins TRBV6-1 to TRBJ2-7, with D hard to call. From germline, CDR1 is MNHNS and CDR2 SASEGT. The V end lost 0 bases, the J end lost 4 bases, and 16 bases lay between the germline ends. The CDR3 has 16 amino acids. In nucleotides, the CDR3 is TGTGCCAGCAGTGAAGCTGGAGTTGCGTCTGGGTACGAGCAGTACTTC. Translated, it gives CASSEAGVASGYEQYF.

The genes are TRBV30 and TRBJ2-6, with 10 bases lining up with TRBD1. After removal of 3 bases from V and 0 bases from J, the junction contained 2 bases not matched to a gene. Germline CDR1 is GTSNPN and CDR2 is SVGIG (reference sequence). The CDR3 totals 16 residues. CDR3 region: CAWSRDRGSGANVLTF. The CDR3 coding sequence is TGTGCCTGGAGCCGGGACAGGGGCTCTGGGGCCAACGTCCTGACTTTC. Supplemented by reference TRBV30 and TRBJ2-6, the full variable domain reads SQTIHQWPATLVQPVGSPLSLECTVEGTSNPNLYWYRQAAGRGLQLLFYSVGIGQISSEVPQNLSASRPQDRQFILSSKKLLLSDSGFYLCAWSRDRGSGANVLTFGAGSRLTVL.

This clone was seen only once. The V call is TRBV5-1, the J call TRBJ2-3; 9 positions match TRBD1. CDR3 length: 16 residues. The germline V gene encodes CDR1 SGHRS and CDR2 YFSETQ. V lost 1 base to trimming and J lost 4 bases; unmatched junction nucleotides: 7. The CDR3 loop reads CASSLPLQGASDTQYF. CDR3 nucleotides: TGCGCCAGCAGCTTGCCCTTACAGGGGGCATCAGATACGCAGTATTTT.

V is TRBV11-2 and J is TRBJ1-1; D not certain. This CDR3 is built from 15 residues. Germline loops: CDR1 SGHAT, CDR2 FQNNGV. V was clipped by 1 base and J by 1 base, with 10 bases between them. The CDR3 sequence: CASSLAIVGNTEAFF. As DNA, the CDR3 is TGTGCCAGCAGCTTAGCTATAGTGGGGAACACTGAAGCTTTCTTT.

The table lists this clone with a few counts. CDR3 nucleotide sequence: TGTGCCAGCAGCTCGGGGGATAATAGCAATCAGCCCCAGCATTTT. This gives the protein CASSSGDNSNQPQHF. J is TRBJ1-5 and V is TRBV7-9; D possibly corresponds to TRBD1 (5 bases). V shed 4 bases and J shed 0 bases, with 10 bases lying between them. The CDR3 spans 15 residues. Germline V gene data show CDR1 as SEHNR and CDR2 as FQNEAQ (reference sequence).

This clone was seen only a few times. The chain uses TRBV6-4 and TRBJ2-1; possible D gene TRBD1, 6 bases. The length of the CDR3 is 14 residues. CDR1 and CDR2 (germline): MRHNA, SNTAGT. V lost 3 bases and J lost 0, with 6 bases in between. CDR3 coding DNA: TGTGCCAGCAGTGAGGACAGCTCCTACAATGAGCAGTTCTTC. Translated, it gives CASSEDSSYNEQFF.

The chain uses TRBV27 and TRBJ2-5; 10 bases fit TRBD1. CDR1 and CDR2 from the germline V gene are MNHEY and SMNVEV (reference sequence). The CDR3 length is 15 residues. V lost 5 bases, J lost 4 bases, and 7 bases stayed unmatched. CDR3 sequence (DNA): TGTGCCAGCAGTCTCCGGGACAGGGGTGCAGAGACCCAGTACTTC. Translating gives CASSLRDRGAETQYF.

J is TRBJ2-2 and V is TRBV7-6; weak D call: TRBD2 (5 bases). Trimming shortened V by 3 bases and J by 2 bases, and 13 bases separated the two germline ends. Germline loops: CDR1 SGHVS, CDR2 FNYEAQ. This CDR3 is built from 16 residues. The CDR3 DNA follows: TGTGCCAGCAGCTTTAGAGCGGTTATTAACACCGGGGAGCTGTTTTTT. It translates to CASSFRAVINTGELFF.

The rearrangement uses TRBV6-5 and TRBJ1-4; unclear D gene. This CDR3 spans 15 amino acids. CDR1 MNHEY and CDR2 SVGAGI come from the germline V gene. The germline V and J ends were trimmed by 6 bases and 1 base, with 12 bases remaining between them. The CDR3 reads CASRPPGKTNEKLFF. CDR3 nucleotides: TGTGCCAGCAGACCTCCGGGGAAAACTAATGAAAAACTGTTTTTT.

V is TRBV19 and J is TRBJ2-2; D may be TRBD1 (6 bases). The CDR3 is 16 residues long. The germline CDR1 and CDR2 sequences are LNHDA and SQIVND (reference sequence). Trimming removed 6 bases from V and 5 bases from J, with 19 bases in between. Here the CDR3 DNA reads TGTGCCAGTAGGGTCCCGCAGGGGCGGTCGACCGGGGAGCTGTTTTTT. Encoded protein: CASRVPQGRSTGELFF.

The CDR3 sequence is CASSGGLGLAGESYNEQFF. CDR3 in DNA: TGCGCCAGCAGCGGGGGGCTCGGGCTAGCGGGAGAGTCCTACAATGAGCAGTTCTTC. The chain joins TRBV10-1 to TRBJ2-1; 10 bases are shared with TRBD2. Germline values: CDR1 WNHNN, CDR2 SYGVQD (reference sequence). The junction had 15 bases not matched to a gene; V was cut back by 6 bases and J by 1 base. The CDR3 runs 19 residues.

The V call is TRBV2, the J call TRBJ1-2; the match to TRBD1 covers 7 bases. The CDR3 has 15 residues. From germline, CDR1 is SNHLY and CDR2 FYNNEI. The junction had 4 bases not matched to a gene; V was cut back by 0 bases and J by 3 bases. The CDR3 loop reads CASSEAGGDHYGYTF. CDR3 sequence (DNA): TGTGCCAGCAGTGAAGCAGGGGGCGATCACTATGGCTACACCTTC.

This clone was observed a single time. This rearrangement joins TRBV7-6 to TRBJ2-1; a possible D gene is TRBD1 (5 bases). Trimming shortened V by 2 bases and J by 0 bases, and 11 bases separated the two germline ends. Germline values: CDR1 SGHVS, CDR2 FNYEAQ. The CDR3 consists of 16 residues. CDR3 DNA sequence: TGTGCCAGCAGCTTACAGGGCCTCAGCTCCTACAATGAGCAGTTCTTC. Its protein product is CASSLQGLSSYNEQFF.

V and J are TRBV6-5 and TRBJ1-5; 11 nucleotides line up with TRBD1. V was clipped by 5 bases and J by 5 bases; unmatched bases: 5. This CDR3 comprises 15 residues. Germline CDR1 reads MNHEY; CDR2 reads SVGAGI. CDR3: CASSGGTGGDQPQHF. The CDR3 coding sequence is TGTGCCAGCAGTGGGGGGACAGGGGGGGATCAGCCCCAGCATTTT.

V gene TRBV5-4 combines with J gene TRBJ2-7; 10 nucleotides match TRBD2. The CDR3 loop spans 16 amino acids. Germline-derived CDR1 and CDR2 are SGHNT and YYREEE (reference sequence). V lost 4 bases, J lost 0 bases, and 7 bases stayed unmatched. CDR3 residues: CASSQALAGASYEQYF. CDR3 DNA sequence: TGTGCCAGCAGCCAAGCTCTAGCGGGGGCCTCCTACGAGCAGTACTTC.

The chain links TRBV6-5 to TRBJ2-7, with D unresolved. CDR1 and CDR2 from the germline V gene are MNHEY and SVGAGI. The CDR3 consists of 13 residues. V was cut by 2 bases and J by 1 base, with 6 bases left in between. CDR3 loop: CASSYQGSYEQYF. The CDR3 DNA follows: TGTGCCAGCAGTTACCAAGGGTCCTACGAGCAGTACTTC.

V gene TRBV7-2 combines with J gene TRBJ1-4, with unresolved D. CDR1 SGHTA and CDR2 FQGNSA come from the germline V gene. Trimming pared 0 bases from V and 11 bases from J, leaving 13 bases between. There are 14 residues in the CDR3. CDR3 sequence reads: CASSLAPDSRKLFF. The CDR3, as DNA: TGTGCCAGCAGCTTAGCGCCGGACTCGAGGAAACTGTTTTTT.